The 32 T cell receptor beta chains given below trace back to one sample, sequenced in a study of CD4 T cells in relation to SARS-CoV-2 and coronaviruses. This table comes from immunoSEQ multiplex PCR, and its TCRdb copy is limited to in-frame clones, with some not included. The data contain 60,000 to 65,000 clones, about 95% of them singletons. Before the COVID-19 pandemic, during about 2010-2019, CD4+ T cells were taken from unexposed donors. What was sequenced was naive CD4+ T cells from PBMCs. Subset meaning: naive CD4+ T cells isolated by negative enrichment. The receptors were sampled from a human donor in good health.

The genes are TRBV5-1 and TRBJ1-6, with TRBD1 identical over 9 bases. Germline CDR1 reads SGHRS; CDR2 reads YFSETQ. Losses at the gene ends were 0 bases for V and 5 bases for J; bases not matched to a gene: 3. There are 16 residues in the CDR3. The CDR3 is CASSLETGGNNSPLHF. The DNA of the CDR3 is TGCGCCAGCAGCTTGGAAACAGGGGGCAATAATTCACCCCTCCACTTT. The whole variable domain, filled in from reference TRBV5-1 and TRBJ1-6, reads KAGVTQTPRYLIKTRGQQVTLSCSPISGHRSVSWYQQTPGQGLQFLFEYFSETQRNKGNFPGRFSGRQFSNSRSEMNVSTLELGDSALYLCASSLETGGNNSPLHFGNGTRLTVT.

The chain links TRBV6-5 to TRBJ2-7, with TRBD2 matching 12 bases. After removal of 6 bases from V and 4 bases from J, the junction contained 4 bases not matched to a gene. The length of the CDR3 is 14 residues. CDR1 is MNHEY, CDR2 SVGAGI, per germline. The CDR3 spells CASRRLAGEYEQYF. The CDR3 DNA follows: TGTGCCAGCAGAAGACTAGCGGGGGAGTACGAGCAGTACTTC.

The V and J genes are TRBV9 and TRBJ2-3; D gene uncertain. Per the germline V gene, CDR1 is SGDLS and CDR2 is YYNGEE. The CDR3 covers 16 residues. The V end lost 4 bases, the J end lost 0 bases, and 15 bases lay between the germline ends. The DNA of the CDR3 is TGTGCCAGCAGCCCTCGAGGAGCGACTAGCACAGATACGCAGTATTTT. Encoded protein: CASSPRGATSTDTQYF.

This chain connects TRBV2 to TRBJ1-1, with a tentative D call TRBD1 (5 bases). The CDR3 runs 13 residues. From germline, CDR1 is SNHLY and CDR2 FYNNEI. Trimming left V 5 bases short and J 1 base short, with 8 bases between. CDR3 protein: CASSQGANTEAFF. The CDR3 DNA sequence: TGTGCCAGCAGTCAGGGAGCGAACACTGAAGCTTTCTTT.

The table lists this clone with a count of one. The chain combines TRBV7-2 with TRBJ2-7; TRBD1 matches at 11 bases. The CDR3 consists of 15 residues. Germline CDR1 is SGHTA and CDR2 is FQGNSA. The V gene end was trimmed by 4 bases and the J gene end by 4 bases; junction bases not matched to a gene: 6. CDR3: CASSSDRGRGYEQYF. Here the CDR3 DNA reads TGTGCCAGCAGCTCGGACAGGGGGCGCGGGTACGAGCAGTACTTC. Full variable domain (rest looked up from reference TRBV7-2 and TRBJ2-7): GAGVSQSPSNKVTEKGKDVELRCDPISGHTALYWYRQSLGQGLEFLIYFQGNSAPDKSGLPSDRFSAERTGGSVSTLTIQRTQQEDSAVYLCASSSDRGRGYEQYFGPGTRLTVT.

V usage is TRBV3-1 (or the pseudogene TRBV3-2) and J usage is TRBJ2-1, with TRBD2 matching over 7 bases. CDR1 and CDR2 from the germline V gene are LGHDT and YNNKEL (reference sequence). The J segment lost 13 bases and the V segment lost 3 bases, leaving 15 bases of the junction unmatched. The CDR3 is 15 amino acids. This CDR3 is CASSHTVGAGSDQFF. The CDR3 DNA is TGTGCCAGCAGCCACACCGTTGGAGCGGGAAGTGATCAGTTCTTC.

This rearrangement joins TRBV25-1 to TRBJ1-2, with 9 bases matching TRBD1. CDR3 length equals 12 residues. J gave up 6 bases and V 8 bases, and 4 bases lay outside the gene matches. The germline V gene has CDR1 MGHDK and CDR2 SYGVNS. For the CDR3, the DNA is TGTGCCAGCCAGGGACAGGGTAATGGCTACACCTTC. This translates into CASQGQGNGYTF.

Written as DNA, the CDR3 is TGTGCCAGCAGTAAGGGCAGGGAGCCAGATACGCAGTATTTT. This translates into CASSKGREPDTQYF. The chain couples TRBV28 to TRBJ2-3; D may correspond to TRBD1 or TRBD2 (5 bases each). Trimming pared 5 bases from V and 4 bases from J, leaving 13 bases between. CDR1 MDHEN and CDR2 SYDVKM come from the germline V gene. The CDR3 extends over 14 amino acids.

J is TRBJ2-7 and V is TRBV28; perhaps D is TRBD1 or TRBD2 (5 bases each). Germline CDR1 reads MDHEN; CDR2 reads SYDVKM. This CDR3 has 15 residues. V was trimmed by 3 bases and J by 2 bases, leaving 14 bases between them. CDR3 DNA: TGTGCCAGCAGTTTCCCCCGGGACCCTCCCTACGAGCAGTACTTC. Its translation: CASSFPRDPPYEQYF. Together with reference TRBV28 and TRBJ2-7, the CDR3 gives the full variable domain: DVKVTQSSRYLVKRTGEKVFLECVQDMDHENMFWYRQDPGLGLRLIYFSYDVKMKEKGDIPEGYSVSREKKERFSLILESASTNQTSMYLCASSFPRDPPYEQYFGPGTRLTVT.

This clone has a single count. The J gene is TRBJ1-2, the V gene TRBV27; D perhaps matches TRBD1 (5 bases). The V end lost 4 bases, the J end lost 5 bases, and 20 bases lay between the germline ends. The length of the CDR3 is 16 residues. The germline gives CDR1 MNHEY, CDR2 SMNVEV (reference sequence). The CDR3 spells CASSSAGTQARYGYTF. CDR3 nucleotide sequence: TGTGCCAGCAGTTCGGCCGGGACCCAGGCAAGGTATGGCTACACCTTC.

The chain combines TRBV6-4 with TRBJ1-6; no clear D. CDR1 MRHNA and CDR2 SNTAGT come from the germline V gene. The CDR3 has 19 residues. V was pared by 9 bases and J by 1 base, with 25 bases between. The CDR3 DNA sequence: TGTGCCAGTGACCCAATCGTCCGCATAGGGCATTCCTATAATTCACCCCTCCACTTT. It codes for CASDPIVRIGHSYNSPLHF.

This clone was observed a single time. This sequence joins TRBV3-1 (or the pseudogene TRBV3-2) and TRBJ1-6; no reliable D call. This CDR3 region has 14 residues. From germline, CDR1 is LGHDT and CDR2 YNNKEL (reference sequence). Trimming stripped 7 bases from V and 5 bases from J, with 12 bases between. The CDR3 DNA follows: TGTGCCAGCAAAACGACGCGCCATAATTCACCCCTCCACTTT. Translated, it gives CASKTTRHNSPLHF.

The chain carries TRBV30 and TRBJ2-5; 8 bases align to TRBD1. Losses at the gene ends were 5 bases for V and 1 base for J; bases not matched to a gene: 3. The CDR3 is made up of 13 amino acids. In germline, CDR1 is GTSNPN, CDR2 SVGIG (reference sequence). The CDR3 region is CAWGQGPQETQYF. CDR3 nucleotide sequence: TGTGCCTGGGGACAGGGACCCCAAGAGACCCAGTACTTC.

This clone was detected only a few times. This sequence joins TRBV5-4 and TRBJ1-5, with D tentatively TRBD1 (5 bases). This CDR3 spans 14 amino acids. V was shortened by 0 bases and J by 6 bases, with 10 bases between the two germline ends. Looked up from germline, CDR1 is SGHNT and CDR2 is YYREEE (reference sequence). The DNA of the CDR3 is TGTGCCAGCAGCTTGGCAGGGTCGGGTCAGCCCCAGCATTTT. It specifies CASSLAGSGQPQHF.

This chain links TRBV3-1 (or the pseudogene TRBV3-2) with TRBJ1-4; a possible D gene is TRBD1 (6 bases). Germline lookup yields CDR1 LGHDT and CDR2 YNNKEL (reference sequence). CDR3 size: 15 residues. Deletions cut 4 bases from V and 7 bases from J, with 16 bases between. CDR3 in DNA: TGTGCCAGCAGCCCCGGGGGCGCACGTTTTGAAAAACTGTTTTTT. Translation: CASSPGGARFEKLFF.

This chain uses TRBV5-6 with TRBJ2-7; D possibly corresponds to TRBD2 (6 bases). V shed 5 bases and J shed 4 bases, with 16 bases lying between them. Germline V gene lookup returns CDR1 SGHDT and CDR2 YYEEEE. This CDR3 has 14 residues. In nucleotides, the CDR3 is TGTGCCAGCAGGGCCGCGGGGAAGCGGTACGAGCAGTACTTC. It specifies CASRAAGKRYEQYF.

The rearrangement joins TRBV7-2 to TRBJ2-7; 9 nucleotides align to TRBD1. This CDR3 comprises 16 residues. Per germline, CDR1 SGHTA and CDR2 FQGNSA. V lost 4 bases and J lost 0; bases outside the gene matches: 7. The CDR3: CASSSRSGQGSYEQYF. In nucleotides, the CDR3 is TGTGCCAGCAGCTCTAGGTCGGGACAGGGCTCCTACGAGCAGTACTTC. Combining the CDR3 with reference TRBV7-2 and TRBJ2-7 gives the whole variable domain GAGVSQSPSNKVTEKGKDVELRCDPISGHTALYWYRQSLGQGLEFLIYFQGNSAPDKSGLPSDRFSAERTGGSVSTLTIQRTQQEDSAVYLCASSSRSGQGSYEQYFGPGTRLTVT.

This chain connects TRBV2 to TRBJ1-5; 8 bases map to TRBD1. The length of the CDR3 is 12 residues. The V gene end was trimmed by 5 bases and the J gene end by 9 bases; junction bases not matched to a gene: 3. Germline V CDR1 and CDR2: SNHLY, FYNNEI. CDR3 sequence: CASSWTGRPQHF. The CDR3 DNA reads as TGTGCCAGCAGTTGGACAGGGCGGCCCCAGCATTTT.

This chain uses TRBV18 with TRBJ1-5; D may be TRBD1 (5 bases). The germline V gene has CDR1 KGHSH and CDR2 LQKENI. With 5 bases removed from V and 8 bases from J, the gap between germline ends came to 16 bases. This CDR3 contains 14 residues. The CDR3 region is CASSSDSPPEPQHF. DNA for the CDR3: TGTGCCAGCTCATCAGACAGCCCTCCTGAGCCCCAGCATTTT.

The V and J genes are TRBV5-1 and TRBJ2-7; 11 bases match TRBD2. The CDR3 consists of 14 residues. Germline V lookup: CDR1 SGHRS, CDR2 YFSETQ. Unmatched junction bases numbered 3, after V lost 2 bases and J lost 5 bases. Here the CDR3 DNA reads TGCGCCAGCAGCTTAGAACTAGCGGGAGACGAGCAGTACTTC. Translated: CASSLELAGDEQYF.

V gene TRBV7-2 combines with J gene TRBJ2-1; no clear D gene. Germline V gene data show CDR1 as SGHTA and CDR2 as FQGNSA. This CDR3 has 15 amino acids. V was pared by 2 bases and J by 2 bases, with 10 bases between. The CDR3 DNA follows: TGTGCCAGCAGCTTACCTGTTCTGCCCTACAATGAGCAGTTCTTC. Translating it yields CASSLPVLPYNEQFF.

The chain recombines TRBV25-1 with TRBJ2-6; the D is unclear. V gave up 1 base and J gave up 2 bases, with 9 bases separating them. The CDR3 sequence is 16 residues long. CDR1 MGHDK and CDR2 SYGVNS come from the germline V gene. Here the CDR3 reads CASSEFVRAGANVLTF. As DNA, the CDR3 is TGTGCCAGCAGTGAATTTGTAAGGGCTGGGGCCAACGTCCTGACTTTC.

The CDR3 loop is CASSPDRGTEAFF. Here the CDR3 DNA reads TGTGCCAGCTCACCGGACAGGGGCACTGAAGCTTTCTTT. V gene TRBV18 combines with J gene TRBJ1-1; 9 bases are shared with TRBD1. CDR3 length: 13 residues. V dropped 3 bases and J dropped 4; count of bases not matched to a gene: 0. Germline lookup yields CDR1 KGHSH and CDR2 LQKENI.

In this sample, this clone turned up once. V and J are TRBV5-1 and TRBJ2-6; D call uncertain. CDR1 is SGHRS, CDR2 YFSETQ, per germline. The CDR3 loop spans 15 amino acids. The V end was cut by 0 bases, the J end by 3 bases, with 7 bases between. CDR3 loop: CASSLEGNGANVLTF. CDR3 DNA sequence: TGCGCCAGCAGCTTGGAAGGGAATGGGGCCAACGTCCTGACTTTC.

The CDR3: CASNTGRAEDQPQHF. The CDR3 DNA reads as TGTGCCAGTAACACCGGACGGGCAGAAGATCAGCCCCAGCATTTT. The rearrangement joins TRBV19 to TRBJ1-5; D is ambiguous. Trimming left V 7 bases short and J 5 bases short, with 18 bases between. The CDR3 is 15 residues long. From germline, CDR1 is LNHDA and CDR2 SQIVND (reference sequence).

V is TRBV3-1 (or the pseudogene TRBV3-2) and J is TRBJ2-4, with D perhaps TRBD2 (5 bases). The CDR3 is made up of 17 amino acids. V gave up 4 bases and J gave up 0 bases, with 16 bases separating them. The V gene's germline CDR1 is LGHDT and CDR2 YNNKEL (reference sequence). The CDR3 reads CASSPGNGNSAKNIQYF. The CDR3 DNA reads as TGTGCCAGCAGCCCGGGGAACGGAAACTCAGCCAAAAACATTCAGTACTTC.

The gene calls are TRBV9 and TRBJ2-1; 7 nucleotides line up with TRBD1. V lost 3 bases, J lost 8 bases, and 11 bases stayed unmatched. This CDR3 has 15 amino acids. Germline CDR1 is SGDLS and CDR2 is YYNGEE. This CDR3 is CASSGSPTGIYEQFF. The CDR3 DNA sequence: TGTGCCAGCAGCGGAAGCCCGACAGGGATCTATGAGCAGTTCTTC.

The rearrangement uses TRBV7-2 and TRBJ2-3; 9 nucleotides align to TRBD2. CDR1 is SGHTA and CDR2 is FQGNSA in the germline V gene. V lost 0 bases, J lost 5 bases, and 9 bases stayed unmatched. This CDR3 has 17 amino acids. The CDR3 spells CASSLASSGARGDTQYF. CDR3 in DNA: TGTGCCAGCAGCTTAGCGTCTAGCGGGGCGCGTGGAGATACGCAGTATTTT.

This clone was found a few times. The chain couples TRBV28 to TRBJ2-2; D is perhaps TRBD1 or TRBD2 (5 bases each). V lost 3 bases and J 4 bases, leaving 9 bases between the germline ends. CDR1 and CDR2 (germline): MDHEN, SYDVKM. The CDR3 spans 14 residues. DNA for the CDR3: TGTGCCAGCAGTTTTTCTGGGGGCACCGGGGAGCTGTTTTTT. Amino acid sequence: CASSFSGGTGELFF.

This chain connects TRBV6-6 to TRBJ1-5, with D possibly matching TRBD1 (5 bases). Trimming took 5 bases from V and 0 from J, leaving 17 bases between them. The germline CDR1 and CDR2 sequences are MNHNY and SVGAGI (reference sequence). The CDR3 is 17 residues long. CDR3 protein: CASSPDTALYSNQPQHF. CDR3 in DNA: TGTGCCAGCAGTCCGGACACAGCCCTCTATAGCAATCAGCCCCAGCATTTT.

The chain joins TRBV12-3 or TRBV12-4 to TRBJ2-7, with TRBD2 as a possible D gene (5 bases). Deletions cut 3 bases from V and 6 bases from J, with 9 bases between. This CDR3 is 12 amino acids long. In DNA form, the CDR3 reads TGTGCCAGCAGTTTTCGACGGGGCGAGCAGTACTTC. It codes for CASSFRRGEQYF.

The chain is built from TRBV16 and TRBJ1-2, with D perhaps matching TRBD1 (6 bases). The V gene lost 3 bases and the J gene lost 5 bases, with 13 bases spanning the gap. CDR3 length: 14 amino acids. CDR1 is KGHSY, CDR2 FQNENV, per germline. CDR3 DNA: TGTGCCAGCAGCCAGTTAGACAGGCCTTATGGCTACACCTTC. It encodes CASSQLDRPYGYTF. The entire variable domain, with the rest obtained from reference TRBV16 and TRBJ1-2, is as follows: GEEVAQTPKHLVRGEGQKAKLYCAPIKGHSYVFWYQQVLKNEFKFLISFQNENVFDETGMPKERFSAKCLPNSPCSLEIQATKLEDSAVYFCASSQLDRPYGYTFGSGTRLTVV.